This T cell receptor beta chain was found in a study of response to subunit inactivated influenza vaccine (dated by TCRdb to 2016 to 2019). For the wider study: Deep quantitative T cell receptor repertoire profiling was used in the study to track responses to a trivalent subunit inactivated influenza vaccine. Results and caveats for the whole study, not just this receptor: According to the authors, only a limited number of new T cells may be recruited by each seasonal influenza vaccination.

From its cysteine to its phenylalanine, the CDR3 spans 16 amino acids. The retained sequence is limited to the CDR3, 48 bases, with the frame set at the first base. Trimming leaves V shorter by 0 bases and J shorter by 3 bases, with the junction holding 5 bases beyond the gene matches. CDR1 and CDR2 were assigned from the germline V gene as SGHAT and FQNNGV. The library was produced with RT-PCR. For sequencing, an Illumina HiSeq 2500 was employed. TCRdb ran its own pipeline on the public reads, namely fastp trimming at Q25 and MiXCR clone calling, and kept in-frame beta chains. CDR3 protein duplicates are merged, each entry listing the most common genes and DNA. This sample holds approximately 290,000 distinct CDR3 sequences; over 20% were observed only once. The ten largest account for under 13% of the sample. A word on this clonotype: Its antigen has not been determined. No quality values exist for individual bases; no much larger clone is one base distant.

The TCR originated in a man aged 50-75 years who received an inactivated influenza vaccine. Donor details come from another sample of the same person, matched by shared clones. Here the sequenced sample was PBMCs from blood, taken approximately 20 months after vaccination. This chain is built from TRBV11-2 and TRBJ2-5, with 9 bases in between that match TRBD1. The DNA reads TGTGCCAGCAGCTTAGAGCGCTGGGACAGGGAAGAGACCCAGTACTTC. Its protein reads: CASSLERWDREETQYF.